This T cell receptor (beta chain) was documented in a study of T-cell memory formation after mild COVID-19. Study-level results: Memory from before infection featured some responding clones, which suggests cross-reactive memory joined.

The CDR3 extends over 16 amino acids. The V gene's germline CDR1 is MNHEY and CDR2 SMNVEV (reference sequence). Trimming shortened V by 0 bases and J by 0 bases, and 9 bases separated the two germline ends. This clonotype showed up just a few times. Its antigen remains unidentified. TCRdb re-called the 5' RACE reads through MiXCR, storing one row per CDR3 protein. The sample comprises roughly 99,000 distinct CDR3 sequences, approximately 15% of which are singletons, and under 45% rests with the top ten. This sequence was found in a man aged 18 to 29 who had mild COVID-19 (a few samples of this study predate the infection). Cell type and time point are not known. The sequenced material came from PBMCs or a T cell subset sorted from them (not recorded which). The gene calls are TRBV27 and TRBJ2-1, with D unresolved. CDR3 amino acids: CASSLSVAGSYNEQFF. CDR3 DNA: TGTGCCAGCAGTTTATCAGTAGCAGGCTCCTACAATGAGCAGTTCTTC.